These 24 T cell receptor beta chains came from one sample sequenced in a study of blood T cells in healthy people across ages. A second roughly 7 to 12 cycle PCR used barcoded and J-beta primers. TCRdb recomputed calls from the 5' RACE reads with MiXCR, one row per CDR3 protein. The sample carries hundreds of thousands of distinct CDR3 sequences, around 49% recorded once. The sample consisted of blood. All receptors derive from a woman aged 55-75 years in good health.

The chain joins TRBV20-1 to TRBJ2-1; D is undetermined. This CDR3 is built from 12 residues. Per germline, CDR1 DFQATT and CDR2 SNEGSKA (reference sequence). With 3 bases removed from V and 8 bases from J, the gap between germline ends came to 11 bases. CDR3 DNA sequence: TGCAGTGCTAGGGTCTCGATCGATGAGCAGTTCTTC. Its translation: CSARVSIDEQFF.

This sequence joins TRBV29-1 and TRBJ1-1; TRBD1 is a possible D gene (6 bases). V dropped 4 bases and J dropped 5 bases, with 14 bases sitting between them. CDR3 length: 13 amino acids. From germline, CDR1 is SQVTM and CDR2 ANQGSEA. CDR3 region: CSVGGGARTEAFF. CDR3 sequence (DNA): TGCAGCGTTGGGGGGGGGGCGAGGACTGAAGCTTTCTTT.

The chain employs TRBV4-3 and TRBJ2-1; D is possibly TRBD2 (5 bases). The CDR3 is made up of 13 amino acids. V lost 1 base and J 7 bases, leaving 8 bases between the germline ends. Germline V lookup: CDR1 LGHNA, CDR2 YSLEER. CDR3 nucleotides: TGCGCCAGCAGCCAAGCGGGAACTAATGAGCAGTTCTTC. It codes for CASSQAGTNEQFF.

This clonotype was observed a handful of times. The rearrangement uses TRBV7-6 and TRBJ2-3; no firm D call. CDR1 SGHVS and CDR2 FNYEAQ come from the germline V gene. The CDR3 covers 13 residues. V lost 5 bases and J 5 bases, leaving 11 bases between the germline ends. The CDR3 loop reads CASSGPLVDTQYF. The CDR3 DNA reads TGTGCCAGCAGCGGCCCCCTAGTAGATACGCAGTATTTT.

The chain joins TRBV2 to TRBJ2-1, with D perhaps TRBD2 (5 bases). The ends were cut back, 9 bases at V and 0 bases at J, with 15 bases in the middle. The germline gives CDR1 SNHLY, CDR2 FYNNEI. CDR3 length equals 15 residues. This CDR3 is CASISNGISYNEQFF. CDR3 bases: TGTGCCAGTATTAGTAACGGGATCTCCTACAATGAGCAGTTCTTC.

This clonotype was found a few times. V gene TRBV27 combines with J gene TRBJ2-4, with a possible D match to TRBD2 (6 bases). This CDR3 comprises 16 residues. CDR1 is MNHEY, CDR2 SMNVEV, per germline (reference sequence). Trimming shortened V by 2 bases and J by 2 bases, and 13 bases separated the two germline ends. CDR3 residues: CASSLGASETKNIQYF. CDR3 DNA: TGTGCCAGCAGTTTAGGGGCTAGCGAAACCAAAAACATTCAGTACTTC.

This clonotype occurred once. The chain uses TRBV6-6 and TRBJ2-7; 8 bases are a match to TRBD2. Looked up from germline, CDR1 is MNHNY and CDR2 is SVGAGI (reference sequence). The CDR3 covers 16 residues. Trimming cost V 5 bases and J 4 bases; bases outside gene matches: 13. The CDR3 nucleotides read TGTGCCAGCAGTCGACCCCTAGCGGGTAGCTCGTACGAGCAGTACTTC. Translated: CASSRPLAGSSYEQYF.

This clonotype has only a few counts. This sequence joins TRBV4-2 and TRBJ2-1; 9 bases are shared with TRBD2. Trimming removed 0 bases from V and 0 bases from J; junction bases left unmatched: 9. Germline loops: CDR1 LGHNA, CDR2 YNFKEQ. The CDR3 runs 19 residues. CDR3 residues: CASSQDPPGTSSSYNEQFF. CDR3 bases: TGTGCCAGCAGCCAAGATCCCCCTGGGACTAGCTCCTCCTACAATGAGCAGTTCTTC.

V usage is TRBV12-3 or TRBV12-4 and J usage is TRBJ2-3; either TRBD1 or TRBD2 may fit D (5 bases each). The CDR3 has 15 amino acids. The ends were cut back, 4 bases at V and 4 bases at J, with 15 bases in the middle. DNA for the CDR3: TGTGCCAGCAGTTCCCAGGGAGCGACCCCAGATACGCAGTATTTT. This sequence encodes CASSSQGATPDTQYF.

V is TRBV6-1 and J is TRBJ1-3; a weak D match, TRBD1 (5 bases). The CDR3 contains 15 residues. CDR1 and CDR2 (germline): MNHNS, SASEGT. V was shortened by 7 bases and J by 4 bases, with 17 bases between the two germline ends. CDR3 sequence reads: CASIGDEAGGNTIYF. The CDR3 region has the DNA TGTGCCAGCATTGGGGATGAGGCAGGGGGAAACACCATATATTTT.

The chain has TRBV5-6 and TRBJ2-5; D is unresolved. Per the germline V gene, CDR1 is SGHDT and CDR2 is YYEEEE. This CDR3 spans 15 amino acids. Trimming left V 4 bases short and J 1 base short, with 14 bases between. Here the CDR3 reads CASSVSRLAQETQYF. The CDR3 region has the DNA TGTGCCAGCAGCGTGTCCCGACTGGCCCAAGAGACCCAGTACTTC.

This clonotype was counted a few times. The genes are TRBV11-2 and TRBJ2-5, with 14 bases fitting TRBD2. The CDR3 loop spans 16 amino acids. Trimming at V came to 6 bases and at J to 11 bases, leaving 14 bases not matched to a gene. Germline assignment: CDR1 SGHAT and CDR2 FQNNGV. The chain's CDR3 is CASRPTGTSGRYEQYF. The CDR3, as DNA: TGTGCCAGCAGACCAACCGGGACTAGCGGGAGATATGAGCAGTACTTC.

The rearrangement uses TRBV2 and TRBJ1-4; D is unresolved. The germline gives CDR1 SNHLY, CDR2 FYNNEI. This CDR3 is 11 amino acids long. V was pared by 10 bases and J by 6 bases, with 9 bases between. This CDR3 is CATGRDEKLFF. Written as DNA, the CDR3 is TGTGCCACCGGACGGGATGAAAAACTGTTTTTT.

The rearrangement joins TRBV12-3 or TRBV12-4 to TRBJ2-1, with TRBD2 identical over 9 bases. V shed 6 bases and J 5 bases; nucleotides not matched to a gene: 8. The CDR3 runs to 15 residues. The CDR3 loop is CASRLLAGANNEQFF. CDR3 nucleotides: TGTGCCAGCAGACTTTTAGCGGGAGCGAACAATGAGCAGTTCTTC.

This clonotype appeared a few times. V is TRBV29-1 and J is TRBJ2-1; 7 bases are a match to TRBD1. Trimming cost V 5 bases and J 5 bases; bases outside gene matches: 12. The germline V gene has CDR1 SQVTM and CDR2 ANQGSEA. The CDR3 is 15 amino acids. Here the CDR3 reads CSVRTSGTVNNEQFF. For the CDR3, the DNA is TGCAGCGTTCGTACCTCCGGGACAGTAAACAATGAGCAGTTCTTC.

The J gene is TRBJ2-1, the V gene TRBV7-8; the D is unclear. CDR1 is SGHVS and CDR2 is FQNEAQ in the germline V gene. Trimming removed 5 bases at V and 5 bases at J, with 19 bases between. The CDR3 length is 16 residues. The DNA for the CDR3 is TGTGCCAGCAGCCCCCTTCAGATTGGTCCTAACAATGAGCAGTTCTTC. Encoded protein: CASSPLQIGPNNEQFF.

This chain uses TRBV7-2 with TRBJ2-5; 9 positions match TRBD1. Per the germline V gene, CDR1 is SGHTA and CDR2 is FQGNSA. V lost 4 bases and J lost 8; bases outside the gene matches: 14. The CDR3 is made up of 16 amino acids. Here the CDR3 DNA reads TGTACCAGCAGCTCTAGGGGACGGACAGGGGTCCCTACCCAGTACTTC. Its protein product is CTSSSRGRTGVPTQYF.

This clonotype has just a few counts. The chain combines TRBV2 with TRBJ1-2; D might be TRBD1 (6 bases). Trimming removed 8 bases from V and 5 bases from J, with 18 bases in between. There are 14 residues in the CDR3. Per germline, CDR1 SNHLY and CDR2 FYNNEI. CDR3 loop: CASSGGARVYGYTF. The CDR3, as DNA: TGTGCCAGCTCGGGGGGGGCGCGGGTATATGGCTACACCTTC.

This clonotype was seen only a few times. This sequence joins TRBV20-1 and TRBJ2-5; a possible D gene is TRBD2 (6 bases). Trimming pared 4 bases from V and 5 bases from J, leaving 14 bases between. The CDR3 runs 13 residues. Germline-derived CDR1 and CDR2 are DFQATT and SNEGSKA (reference sequence). The CDR3 bases are TGCAGTGCTATCCGAGGGGCGGGGGAGACCCAGTACTTC. Residues: CSAIRGAGETQYF.

The J gene is TRBJ2-7, the V gene TRBV6-2 or TRBV6-3; 10 bases are shared with TRBD2. This CDR3 spans 17 amino acids. V gave up 1 base and J gave up 3 bases; unmatched junction bases: 9. Per the germline V gene, CDR1 is MNHEY and CDR2 is SVGEGT. The CDR3 DNA reads TGTGCCAGCAGTTACTGGGCTAGCGGGAGAAACGTCTACGAGCAGTACTTC. This codes for CASSYWASGRNVYEQYF.

The genes are TRBV24-1 and TRBJ2-3, with 8 bases that match TRBD1. Trimming cost V 1 base and J 4 bases; bases outside gene matches: 9. The CDR3 contains 17 residues. Germline V gene sequence: CDR1 KGHDR, CDR2 SFDVKD. This chain's CDR3 is CATSDFMQGAKSDTQYF. The CDR3 coding sequence is TGTGCCACCAGTGATTTTATGCAGGGGGCGAAATCAGATACGCAGTATTTT.

This chain connects TRBV7-2 to TRBJ2-7, with 8 bases matching TRBD1. CDR1 SGHTA and CDR2 FQGNSA come from the germline V gene. The junction had 10 bases not matched to a gene; V was cut back by 5 bases and J by 7 bases. The CDR3 length is 14 residues. The CDR3 sequence is CASSLLGTGGEQYF. The CDR3 coding sequence is TGTGCCAGCAGCCTACTTGGGACAGGTGGGGAGCAGTACTTC.

This chain connects TRBV28 to TRBJ1-2, with a possible D match to TRBD1 (6 bases). The CDR3 length is 13 residues. Germline CDR1 and CDR2: MDHEN and SYDVKM. V was clipped by 7 bases and J by 7 bases, with 16 bases between them. This CDR3 is CASNFVGAAGYTF. CDR3 in DNA: TGTGCCAGCAATTTCGTGGGGGCGGCTGGCTACACCTTC.

The genes are TRBV2 and TRBJ1-1, with no clear D. CDR3 length: 11 amino acids. From germline, CDR1 is SNHLY and CDR2 FYNNEI. Trimming cost V 5 bases and J 7 bases, with 8 bases left between them. The chain's CDR3 is CASSQVGEAFF. The CDR3 coding sequence is TGTGCCAGCAGTCAGGTGGGTGAAGCTTTCTTT.